The present T cell receptor (beta chain) was sequenced within a study of technical replicates of blood from several donors. Here immunoSEQ multiplex PCR was the method, and the copy in TCRdb shows in-frame clones only, minus some. The sample carries fewer than 110,000 clones, over 95% recorded once. Germline CDR1 and CDR2: SGHRS and YFSETQ. This CDR3 has 16 amino acids. Trimming stripped 6 bases from V and 3 bases from J, with 19 bases between. The sample taken for sequencing was T cells isolated from PBMCs. The chain has TRBV5-1 and TRBJ2-1, with a tentative D call TRBD2 (5 bases). The sequence was obtained from a human donor in good health. The CDR3 loop reads CASTLGGGPIYNEQFF. CDR3 DNA sequence: TGCGCCAGCACCCTAGGAGGTGGCCCCATCTACAATGAGCAGTTCTTC.